These 11 T cell receptor beta chains came from one sample sequenced in a study of T cell repertoires in cytomegalovirus infection. The antigens of these receptors remain unknown. One entry per CDR3 protein results from TCRdb running MiXCR on the reads. The data show fewer than 650,000 distinct CDR3 sequences, roughly 42% seen once. Sequences were derived from cultured PBMCs, sampled from culture after CMV antigen stimulation. The receptor source for this set is a human donor in good health (CMV status not recorded). Some clones in this sample may be carry-over from other donors' samples.

This sequence joins TRBV20-1 and TRBJ2-1; D is perhaps TRBD2 (6 bases). The CDR3 runs 14 residues. Between the trimmed V and J ends, which lost 1 base and 1 base, there was a span of 8 bases. CDR1 and CDR2 from the germline V gene are DFQATT and SNEGSKA (reference sequence). The CDR3 loop is CSARGRGSYNEQFF. The CDR3 DNA follows: TGCAGTGCTAGAGGGAGGGGATCCTACAATGAGCAGTTCTTC.

This chain uses TRBV18 with TRBJ2-7; D gene unclear. The CDR3 runs to 16 residues. Germline CDR1 is KGHSH and CDR2 is LQKENI. V lost 1 base to trimming and J lost 0 bases, with 13 bases between them. CDR3 DNA sequence: TGTGCCAGCTCACCACAGCCTAGGTGGGGCTCCTACGAGCAGTACTTC. Translating gives CASSPQPRWGSYEQYF.

The chain couples TRBV29-1 to TRBJ1-1, with a weak D call TRBD1 (6 bases). V was clipped by 8 bases and J by 1 base, with 17 bases between them. Germline values: CDR1 SQVTM, CDR2 ANQGSEA. CDR3 length: 14 residues. As DNA, the CDR3 is TGCAGCTCCCGGGGGGGCGGCTGGAACACTGAAGCTTTCTTT. Translation gives CSSRGGGWNTEAFF.

This clonotype was counted once. This chain joins TRBV5-5 and TRBJ1-1; D unclear. Trimming left V 7 bases short and J 5 bases short, with 18 bases between. The CDR3 runs 14 residues. CDR1 and CDR2 (germline): SGHKS, YYEKEE (reference sequence). The CDR3 sequence: CASGGMRGWTEAFF. CDR3 nucleotides: TGTGCCAGCGGCGGCATGCGGGGTTGGACTGAAGCTTTCTTT.

This chain joins TRBV12-3 or TRBV12-4 and TRBJ1-5; D uncertain. CDR3 length equals 15 residues. V was shortened by 3 bases and J by 6 bases, with 15 bases between the two germline ends. CDR3 sequence (DNA): TGTGCCAGCAGTTTTAGATTGGGTAGGAGTCAGCCCCAGCATTTT. Its translation: CASSFRLGRSQPQHF.

The chain has TRBV20-1 and TRBJ2-5; no clear D gene. CDR3 length: 12 residues. Deletions cut 0 bases from V and 3 bases from J, with 5 bases between. From germline, CDR1 is DFQATT and CDR2 SNEGSKA (reference sequence). CDR3 nucleotide sequence: TGCAGTGCTAGAGATCAGGAAGAGACCCAGTACTTC. Its translation is CSARDQEETQYF.

In this sample, this clonotype turned up a few times. V and J are TRBV11-3 and TRBJ2-3; no firm D call. The CDR3 totals 16 residues. The germline gives CDR1 SGHNT, CDR2 YENEEA. V was cut by 5 bases and J by 0 bases, with 15 bases left in between. This CDR3 is CASSQTSLSSTDTQYF. The DNA for the CDR3 is TGTGCCAGCAGCCAGACAAGTCTATCTAGCACAGATACGCAGTATTTT. Full variable domain (missing parts from reference TRBV11-3 and TRBJ2-3): EAGVVQSPRYKIIEKKQPVAFWCNPISGHNTLYWYLQNLGQGPELLIRYENEEAVDDSQLPKDRFSAERLKGVDSTLKIQPAELGDSAVYLCASSQTSLSSTDTQYFGPGTRLTVL.

This rearrangement joins TRBV7-2 to TRBJ2-3; D ambiguous. Germline CDR1 SGHTA, CDR2 FQGNSA. The ends were cut back, 5 bases at V and 6 bases at J, with 18 bases in the middle. This CDR3 region has 15 residues. CDR3 residues: CASSPPGLQGDTQYF. The CDR3, as DNA: TGTGCCAGCAGCCCCCCGGGCCTCCAAGGGGATACGCAGTATTTT.

The chain joins TRBV12-3 or TRBV12-4 to TRBJ1-2; no clear D. CDR3 size: 15 residues. The germline V and J ends were trimmed by 3 bases and 6 bases, with 17 bases remaining between them. In nucleotides, the CDR3 is TGTGCCAGCAGTTTGCGGGGAGGTCTGGAGGATGGCTACACCTTC. This gives the protein CASSLRGGLEDGYTF.

The CDR3 spells CSASERGGPETQYF. As DNA, the CDR3 is TGCAGTGCTAGCGAAAGGGGGGGCCCTGAGACCCAGTACTTC. The rearrangement joins TRBV20-1 to TRBJ2-5; a possible D gene is TRBD2 (7 bases). CDR1 is DFQATT, CDR2 SNEGSKA, per germline (reference sequence). This CDR3 comprises 14 residues. With 3 bases removed from V and 5 bases from J, the gap between germline ends came to 16 bases.

The chain has TRBV14 and TRBJ2-1; TRBD2 matches at 7 bases. The length of the CDR3 is 13 residues. The V gene end was trimmed by 4 bases and the J gene end by 9 bases; junction bases not matched to a gene: 6. Per germline, CDR1 SGHDN and CDR2 FVKESK. The DNA of the CDR3 is TGTGCCAGCAGCCCCCCGCCGGGGGGTGAGCAGTTCTTC. This gives the protein CASSPPPGGEQFF.